One TCR beta chain is described in this entry. Its antigen remains unidentified. Distinct nucleotide sequences in the sample also encode this CDR3. This record belongs to a study of shared clonotypes between healthy human individuals. Trimming removed 3 bases from V and 4 bases from J; junction bases left unmatched: 3. The germline gives CDR1 KGHSH, CDR2 LQKENI. The CDR3 has 15 residues. The study, taken as a whole, reports: Sampling involved blood alone; tissue repertoires likely differ.

Naive CD4+ cells were CD45RA-selected; the remaining cells were memory. Sorted subsets were amplified in replicate PCRs using 200 ng DNA, some 31,000 T cell genomes. Profiling relied on immunoSEQ multiplex PCR, and the TCRdb table lists in-frame clones only, not all of them. Of about 730,000 clones in the sample, 55% to 75% were seen once. The TCR sequence derives from a woman aged 25 to 39 in good health. Specimen: memory CD4+ T cells sorted from blood. Described subset: CD45RA-negative fraction. The chain recombines TRBV18 with TRBJ2-1; 10 nucleotides align to TRBD2. Here the CDR3 reads CASSPSSGSYNEQFF. The CDR3 nucleotides read TGTGCCAGCTCACCCTCTAGCGGGAGTTACAATGAGCAGTTCTTC.